The source of this T cell receptor beta chain is a study of T cell changes during pregnancy in multiple sclerosis. Using immunoSEQ multiplex PCR, the repertoire was profiled, and TCRdb retains in-frame clones only, with some absent. The sample lists more than 45,000 clones; 90% to 95% were seen once. This CDR3 region has 16 residues. Looked up from germline, CDR1 is SGHDN and CDR2 is FVKESK. J lost 0 bases, V lost 4 bases, and 5 bases had no gene match. Sequences were derived from CD4+ T cells from peripheral blood mononuclear cells, sampled in the second trimester of pregnancy. This clonotype originated in a female donor with multiple sclerosis, enrolled in a pregnancy study. V and J are TRBV14 and TRBJ1-2, with 10 nucleotides matching TRBD1. The chain's CDR3 is CASSLLTGGSNYGYTF. The CDR3 DNA is TGTGCCAGCAGCCTGTTGACAGGGGGCTCTAACTATGGCTACACCTTC.